This T cell receptor beta chain originates from a study of neoadjuvant anti-PD-1 for oral cavity cancer. The sample's time point: after neoadjuvant nivolumab, at surgical resection. CDR3 size: 16 residues. Trimming cost V 3 bases and J 2 bases; bases outside gene matches: 8. Germline V lookup: CDR1 SGHNT, CDR2 YYREEE (reference sequence). TCRdb's copy holds only in-frame clones and misses some; the assay was immunoSEQ multiplex PCR. The sample includes over 6,000 clones, 62% of them seen just once. This chain links TRBV5-4 with TRBJ2-3; 8 bases line up with TRBD2. Source: PBMCs, taken after nivolumab (anti-PD-1) treatment. This clonotype was sampled from a person between 35 and 79 years old with oral cavity squamous cell carcinoma. This CDR3 is CASSSPLADHTDTQYF. In DNA form, the CDR3 reads TGTGCCAGCAGCTCCCCACTAGCGGACCACACAGATACGCAGTATTTT.